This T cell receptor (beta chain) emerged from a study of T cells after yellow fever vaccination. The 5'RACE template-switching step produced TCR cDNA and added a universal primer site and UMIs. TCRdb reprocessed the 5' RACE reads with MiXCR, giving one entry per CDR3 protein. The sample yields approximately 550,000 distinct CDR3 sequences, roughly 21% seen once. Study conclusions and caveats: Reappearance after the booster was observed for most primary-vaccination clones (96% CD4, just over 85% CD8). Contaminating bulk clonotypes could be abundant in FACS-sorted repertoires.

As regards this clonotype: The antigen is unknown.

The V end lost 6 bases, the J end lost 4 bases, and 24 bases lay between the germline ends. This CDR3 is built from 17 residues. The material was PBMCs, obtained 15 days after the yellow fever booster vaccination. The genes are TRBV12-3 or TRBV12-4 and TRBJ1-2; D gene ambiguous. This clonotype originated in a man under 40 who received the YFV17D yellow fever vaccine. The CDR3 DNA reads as TGTGCCAGCAGGGATTCGGGCCTCCCTTCCTTTACCTATGGCTACACCTTC. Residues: CASRDSGLPSFTYGYTF.